This TCR beta chain was sequenced during a study of T cells after posttransplantation cyclophosphamide. The study's findings and limits: Blood and skin or GI T cell repertoires showed limited TRB overlap. After PTCy, TRB diversity resembled that of CNI/methotrexate controls. Donor CD8+ memory clones often dominated recipient blood repertoires at later times.

CDR3 length equals 11 residues. The germline gives CDR1 SQVTM, CDR2 ANQGSEA. Trimming left V 4 bases short and J 8 bases short, with 9 bases between. Assay: immunoSEQ multiplex PCR; the TCRdb copy retains only in-frame clones and omits some. The sample includes roughly 20,000 clones, 98% of them seen just once. The naive gate required viable CD3+CD4+ or CD3+CD8+ cells with CCR7+CD45RA+CD45RO-CD95-CD27+CD28+ phenotype. Regarding this clone: Antigen: not known.

This clonotype was sampled from a man aged 35-49 years in good health, CMV-negative, and a related stem cell transplant donor. This chain uses TRBV29-1 with TRBJ2-1; D call uncertain. The source material was naive CD4+ T cells sorted from PBMCs. The DNA for the CDR3 is TGCAGCGTTGCCGGGTCCGATGAGCAGTTCTTC. It encodes CSVAGSDEQFF.